The sequence of this TCR beta chain was determined in a study of blood T cells in healthy people across ages. Across the whole study: Template switching caught about one barcoded beta molecule for each two T cells. The study, taken as a whole, reports: Per million T cells, TCR beta diversity dropped about linearly as age rose.

Through a sample-barcoded 5' primer and a J-beta primer mix, a second PCR was run for roughly 6 to 11 cycles. Each CDR3 protein is one row after TCRdb ran MiXCR on the 5' RACE reads. The top ten hold around 8% of the sample, which has fewer than 1.5 million distinct CDR3 sequences, around two fifths seen once. Ranging in age from about 6 to 100, the donors were healthy Caucasian individuals from Russia. Isolation per sample recovered at least 7 million PBMCs. The CDR3 loop spans 13 amino acids. In germline, CDR1 is DFQATT, CDR2 SNEGSKA (reference sequence). A word on this clonotype: Its specificity is not known.

This chain uses TRBV20-1 with TRBJ2-5, with D maybe TRBD1 (6 bases). The J call is doubtful: the DNA matches TRBJ2-7 better. This clonotype was obtained from a woman aged 18-29 years in good health. The sample consisted of blood. The CDR3 coding sequence is TGCAGTGCGGCTATGACAGGAGGCTACGAGCAGTACTTC. Residues: CSAAMTGGYEQYF.